The 9 T cell receptor beta chains reported below all come from one sample, sequenced in a study of blood T cells in healthy people across ages. For the second PCR, which ran for roughly 7 to 11 cycles, a sample-barcoded 5' primer and a J-beta primer mix were used. TCRdb re-derived calls from the 5' RACE reads in MiXCR, one entry per CDR3 protein. This table holds roughly 680,000 distinct CDR3 sequences, over 40% found once. Sequencing was done on a sample of blood. These receptor sequences come from an elderly woman in good health.

This clonotype was detected many times. The V and J genes are TRBV29-1 and TRBJ2-5; maybe TRBD1 (5 bases). V was cut by 4 bases and J by 5 bases, with 11 bases left in between. The CDR3 length is 12 residues. CDR1 SQVTM and CDR2 ANQGSEA come from the germline V gene. CDR3 loop: CSVVPSGETQYF. CDR3 sequence (DNA): TGCAGCGTTGTCCCCTCAGGGGAGACCCAGTACTTC.

The chain carries TRBV2 and TRBJ2-5, with TRBD2 identical over 7 bases. V lost 3 bases, J lost 11 bases, and 12 bases stayed unmatched. The CDR3 sequence is 14 residues long. Looked up from germline, CDR1 is SNHLY and CDR2 is FYNNEI. The CDR3 DNA sequence: TGTGCCAGCAGTGAGGGGCGGACTAGGCATGAGCAGTACTTC. As protein: CASSEGRTRHEQYF.

This chain joins TRBV6-4 and TRBJ2-5; 11 bases map to TRBD2. V was clipped by 0 bases and J by 11 bases; unmatched bases: 8. From germline, CDR1 is MRHNA and CDR2 SNTAGT. The CDR3 sequence is 15 residues long. The CDR3, as DNA: TGTGCCAGCAGTGACTCTAGCGGGGGGGCCAATGAGCAGTACTTC. It specifies CASSDSSGGANEQYF.

This clonotype occurred many times. The chain uses TRBV12-3 or TRBV12-4 and TRBJ2-1, with 8 bases identical to TRBD1. J gave up 10 bases and V 7 bases, and 9 bases lay outside the gene matches. This CDR3 has 13 amino acids. CDR3 sequence reads: CASTGGQGVEQFF. The CDR3 coding sequence is TGTGCCAGCACCGGAGGACAGGGAGTCGAGCAGTTCTTC.

This chain connects TRBV3-1 to TRBJ2-1, with a weak D call TRBD2 (5 bases). The CDR3 spans 14 residues. The V gene lost 0 bases and the J gene lost 8 bases, with 11 bases spanning the gap. Germline V gene sequence: CDR1 LGHDT, CDR2 YNNKEL (reference sequence). The CDR3 sequence: CASSQDQGGYEQFF. The CDR3 bases are TGTGCCAGCAGCCAAGATCAAGGAGGCTATGAGCAGTTCTTC.

The sample holds many counts of this clonotype. The V and J genes are TRBV6-4 and TRBJ2-3, with 13 bases matching TRBD2. CDR1 and CDR2 (germline): MRHNA, SNTAGT. V lost 6 bases to trimming and J lost 5 bases; unmatched junction nucleotides: 5. The CDR3 is 15 residues long. CDR3 protein: CASRRLAGGRDTQYF. The CDR3 DNA reads TGTGCCAGCAGACGACTAGCGGGGGGTCGAGATACGCAGTATTTT.

This clonotype was detected a few times. The chain employs TRBV25-1 and TRBJ2-4, with 10 bases matching TRBD2. The J call may be faulty, since TRBJ2-5 better matches the DNA end. The CDR3 length is 16 residues. The germline V gene encodes CDR1 MGHDK and CDR2 SYGVNS. CDR3 coding DNA: TGTGCCAGCAGTGAACGTTTGGCTAGCGGGGGTGAGACCCAGTACTTC. This encodes CASSERLASGGETQYF.

This clonotype occurred many times. This chain uses TRBV2 with TRBJ2-5; D not certain. V was cut by 1 base and J by 5 bases, with 11 bases left in between. The CDR3 extends over 14 amino acids. Germline CDR1 reads SNHLY; CDR2 reads FYNNEI. The CDR3 reads CASSEGGYGETQYF. The CDR3 bases are TGTGCCAGCAGTGAAGGCGGATACGGGGAGACCCAGTACTTC.

This clonotype was detected only a few times. This chain joins TRBV2 and TRBJ1-2; the D gene is possibly TRBD1 (6 bases). Trimming removed 6 bases from V and 4 bases from J, with 9 bases in between. Germline V gene sequence: CDR1 SNHLY, CDR2 FYNNEI. The CDR3 extends over 12 amino acids. CDR3: CASRLTGYGYTF. Here the CDR3 DNA reads TGTGCCAGCAGACTGACAGGCTATGGCTACACCTTC.